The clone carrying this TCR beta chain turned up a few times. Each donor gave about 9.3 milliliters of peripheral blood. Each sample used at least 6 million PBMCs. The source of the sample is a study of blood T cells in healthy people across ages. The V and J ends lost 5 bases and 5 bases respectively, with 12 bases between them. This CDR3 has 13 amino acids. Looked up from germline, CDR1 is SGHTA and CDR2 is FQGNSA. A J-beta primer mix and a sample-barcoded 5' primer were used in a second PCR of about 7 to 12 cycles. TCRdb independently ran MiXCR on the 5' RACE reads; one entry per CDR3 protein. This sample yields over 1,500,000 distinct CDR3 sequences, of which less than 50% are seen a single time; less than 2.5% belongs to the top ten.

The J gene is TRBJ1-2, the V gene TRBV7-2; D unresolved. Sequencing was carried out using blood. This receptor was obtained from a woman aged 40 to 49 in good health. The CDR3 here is CASSKLDLYGYTF. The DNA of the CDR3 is TGTGCCAGCAGCAAACTCGACCTTTATGGCTACACCTTC.